These T cell receptor beta chains were read from a single sample in a study of graft-versus-host responses after intestinal transplantation. Here immunoSEQ multiplex PCR was the method, and the copy in TCRdb shows in-frame clones only, minus some. The top ten hold around 3.3% of the sample, which has about 22,000 clones, around 78% seen once. The specimen comprised ileum tissue, sampled 12 days after intestinal transplant. These receptors were taken from a human patient who received an intestinal transplant, so some T cells may come from the graft donor. Both conserved end residues are trimmed from each CDR3. Each record gives: V gene, J gene, CDR3 protein.

v_gene: TRBV9; j_gene: TRBJ2-5; CDR3aa: ASSVGLPPETQY
v_gene: TRBV25-1; j_gene: TRBJ1-2; CDR3aa: ASSSRARNGYT
v_gene: TRBV27; j_gene: TRBJ2-7; CDR3aa: ASGPGLADYEQY
v_gene: TRBV5-1; j_gene: TRBJ2-7; CDR3aa: ASSLRGAAYEQY
v_gene: TRBV20-1; j_gene: TRBJ2-1; CDR3aa: SIQGRNEQF
v_gene: TRBV11-2; j_gene: TRBJ2-6; CDR3aa: ASSFASGANVLT
v_gene: TRBV13; j_gene: TRBJ1-4; CDR3aa: ASSSSNPGQGDEKLF
v_gene: TRBV2; j_gene: TRBJ2-1; CDR3aa: ASSPGTGESNEQF
v_gene: TRBV7-9; j_gene: TRBJ2-3; CDR3aa: ASSLAGGSDTQY
v_gene: TRBV11-2; j_gene: TRBJ2-7; CDR3aa: ASSGLAGEQY
v_gene: TRBV6-4; j_gene: TRBJ2-3; CDR3aa: ASSGTGATDTQY
v_gene: TRBV5-5; j_gene: TRBJ1-2; CDR3aa: ASSDGQVRANYGYT
v_gene: TRBV5-1; j_gene: TRBJ2-7; CDR3aa: ASRHLAGTEFYEQY
v_gene: TRBV5-5; j_gene: TRBJ1-2; CDR3aa: ASSLSPTGSYGYT
v_gene: TRBV29-1; j_gene: TRBJ1-1; CDR3aa: SVVRTEAF
v_gene: TRBV4-1; j_gene: TRBJ2-3; CDR3aa: ASSQGPGADTQY
v_gene: TRBV10-3; j_gene: TRBJ2-5; CDR3aa: AIRGEGETQY
v_gene: TRBV6-1; j_gene: TRBJ1-5; CDR3aa: ASSSLTGLNQPQH
v_gene: TRBV30; j_gene: TRBJ1-2; CDR3aa: ARMTGYGYT
v_gene: TRBV4-3; j_gene: TRBJ2-1; CDR3aa: ASSQDRARGLNEQF
v_gene: TRBV4-1; j_gene: TRBJ2-5; CDR3aa: ASSPGVGGETQY
v_gene: TRBV27; j_gene: TRBJ1-3; CDR3aa: ASSRGRDSGNTIY
v_gene: TRBV7-2; j_gene: TRBJ2-7; CDR3aa: ASSPKGGGRYEQY
v_gene: TRBV6-1; j_gene: TRBJ2-3; CDR3aa: ASSRPPGGTDTQY
v_gene: TRBV6-5; j_gene: TRBJ2-7; CDR3aa: ASSYSGVWSYEQY
v_gene: TRBV11-2; j_gene: TRBJ2-5; CDR3aa: ASSPWDSQETQY
v_gene: TRBV4-2; j_gene: TRBJ2-7; CDR3aa: ASSQEEGSSYEQY
v_gene: TRBV7-9; j_gene: TRBJ1-1; CDR3aa: ASSLARGGDAF
v_gene: TRBV29-1; j_gene: TRBJ2-7; CDR3aa: SVAGAGGSSYEQY
v_gene: TRBV6-5; j_gene: TRBJ1-5; CDR3aa: ASSPQGASNQPQH
v_gene: TRBV5-1; j_gene: TRBJ2-7; CDR3aa: ASSSLGTSGGIGDYEQY
v_gene: TRBV11-1; j_gene: TRBJ1-2; CDR3aa: ASSLPGQGVNGYT
v_gene: TRBV5-1; j_gene: TRBJ2-5; CDR3aa: ASSLAGTGGSETQY
v_gene: TRBV28; j_gene: TRBJ2-1; CDR3aa: ASSSGTRFFYNEQF
v_gene: TRBV11-2; j_gene: TRBJ2-7; CDR3aa: ASSLAGVGGGEDEQY
v_gene: TRBV5-1; j_gene: TRBJ2-5; CDR3aa: ASSLTTSASETQY
v_gene: TRBV18; j_gene: TRBJ2-5; CDR3aa: ASFSRRLGETQY
v_gene: TRBV5-1; j_gene: TRBJ2-2; CDR3aa: ASSLAAGLSGELF
v_gene: TRBV5-1; j_gene: TRBJ2-7; CDR3aa: ASSVMGQEYEQY
v_gene: TRBV5-5; j_gene: TRBJ1-5; CDR3aa: ASSPGTGEGQPQH
v_gene: TRBV5-4; j_gene: TRBJ2-5; CDR3aa: ASSWTGGGLQETQY
v_gene: TRBV29-1; j_gene: TRBJ1-2; CDR3aa: SAEAGGEHYGYT
v_gene: TRBV11-2; j_gene: TRBJ2-1; CDR3aa: ASSFRGGANEQF
v_gene: TRBV5-6; j_gene: TRBJ1-4; CDR3aa: ASSLAGGASEKLF
v_gene: TRBV7-6; j_gene: TRBJ2-1; CDR3aa: ASSLSGGRINEQF
v_gene: TRBV6-5; j_gene: TRBJ2-7; CDR3aa: ASSRGRNYEQY
v_gene: TRBV6-4; j_gene: TRBJ2-3; CDR3aa: ASSEGLATDTQY
v_gene: TRBV7-9; j_gene: TRBJ1-5; CDR3aa: ASSLVMQGTQPQH
v_gene: TRBV4-1; j_gene: TRBJ1-3; CDR3aa: ASSQDPSFSGNTIY
v_gene: TRBV6-7; j_gene: TRBJ2-1; CDR3aa: ASLRPTPVGYNEQF
v_gene: TRBV9; j_gene: TRBJ2-2; CDR3aa: ASSVPGTVMF
v_gene: TRBV5-3; j_gene: TRBJ1-2; CDR3aa: ARRVAGYGYT